Shown below are 29 T cell receptor beta chains from a single sample sequenced in a study of T cells in tumors after PD-1 blockade. The table came from immunoSEQ multiplex PCR; TCRdb's copy has only in-frame clones and leaves some out. This table holds 60,000 to 70,000 clones, over 65% found once. The material was PBMCs, obtained after anti-PD-1 treatment. These receptors came from a human donor with basal cell carcinoma.

The chain links TRBV28 to TRBJ2-5; D unclear. Trimming removed 3 bases from V and 5 bases from J, with 16 bases in between. The CDR3 is 15 amino acids. In germline, CDR1 is MDHEN, CDR2 SYDVKM. The CDR3 bases are TGTGCCAGCAGTTTTCCGGGCTTAGGTTCTGAGACCCAGTACTTC. Amino acid sequence: CASSFPGLGSETQYF.

This clone was seen more than once but under ten times. CDR3 sequence reads: CASSVGALLYNEQFF. CDR3 DNA: TGTGCCAGCAGTGTGGGGGCCCTTCTCTACAATGAGCAGTTCTTC. The V gene is TRBV2, the J gene TRBJ2-1, with D perhaps TRBD1 (6 bases). The CDR3 length is 15 residues. The germline V gene has CDR1 SNHLY and CDR2 FYNNEI. V lost 4 bases to trimming and J lost 3 bases, with 13 bases between them.

This chain uses TRBV7-9 with TRBJ1-2; 12 bases map to TRBD1. The length of the CDR3 is 15 residues. J was trimmed by 3 bases and V by 6 bases; bases with no gene match: 5. Germline-derived CDR1 and CDR2 are SEHNR and FQNEAQ (reference sequence). DNA for the CDR3: TGTGCCAGCAGGGGGGGACAGGGGGCCCACTATGGCTACACCTTC. Translating gives CASRGGQGAHYGYTF.

The chain uses TRBV27 and TRBJ2-2; the D gene is possibly TRBD2 (7 bases). Looked up from germline, CDR1 is MNHEY and CDR2 is SMNVEV (reference sequence). The CDR3 contains 18 residues. Trimming took 0 bases from V and 4 from J, leaving 18 bases between them. CDR3 protein: CASSLSLGAGVGTGELFF. DNA of the CDR3: TGTGCCAGCAGTTTATCTTTGGGGGCGGGGGTCGGCACCGGGGAGCTGTTTTTT.

The chain combines TRBV7-9 with TRBJ1-3; no clear D. V was cut by 4 bases and J by 0 bases, with 4 bases left in between. CDR1 and CDR2 from the germline V gene are SEHNR and FQNEAQ (reference sequence). The CDR3 covers 13 residues. CDR3 in DNA: TGTGCCAGCAGCTCGAGCTCTGGAAACACCATATATTTT. It codes for CASSSSSGNTIYF.

As DNA, the CDR3 is TGTGCCAGCAGCCCCCGGGACAGGGATGGTACTGAAGCTTTCTTT. This encodes CASSPRDRDGTEAFF. The chain has TRBV7-8 and TRBJ1-1, with 9 positions matching TRBD1. The trim removed 5 bases at V and 5 bases at J, leaving 9 bases unmatched. Germline V gene data show CDR1 as SGHVS and CDR2 as FQNEAQ. CDR3 size: 15 residues.

This chain joins TRBV2 and TRBJ2-7; TRBD1 matches 10 bases. Per the germline V gene, CDR1 is SNHLY and CDR2 is FYNNEI. The ends lost 6 bases at V and 2 bases at J; junction bases unmatched: 10. The CDR3 spans 16 residues. CDR3 nucleotide sequence: TGTGCCAGCAGCCCTGGGAGACAGGGGGCCCCCTACGAGCAGTACTTC. This codes for CASSPGRQGAPYEQYF.

The V gene is TRBV7-9, the J gene TRBJ2-5; D unclear. The CDR3 length is 15 residues. V lost 0 bases to trimming and J lost 4 bases, with 12 bases between them. Germline-derived CDR1 and CDR2 are SEHNR and FQNEAQ (reference sequence). The CDR3 DNA sequence: TGTGCCAGCAGCTTAGCACGGGTTGGCTTAGAGACCCAGTACTTC. It yields the protein CASSLARVGLETQYF.

J is TRBJ1-2 and V is TRBV5-6; possibly TRBD1 for D (6 bases). From germline, CDR1 is SGHDT and CDR2 YYEEEE. There are 16 residues in the CDR3. With 0 bases removed from V and 8 bases from J, the gap between germline ends came to 20 bases. Here the CDR3 reads CASSLDGGGASRGYTF. The CDR3 DNA reads as TGTGCCAGCAGCTTGGACGGAGGGGGGGCGAGTCGAGGCTACACCTTC.

The genes are TRBV18 and TRBJ1-1, with a tentative D call TRBD1 (5 bases). The CDR3 totals 14 residues. Germline loops: CDR1 KGHSH, CDR2 LQKENI. Trimming took off 4 bases at V and 1 base at J, with 10 bases between the two ends. DNA of the CDR3: TGTGCCAGCTCACGGCTTGGGGGGAACACTGAAGCTTTCTTT. It encodes CASSRLGGNTEAFF.

V is TRBV29-1 and J is TRBJ2-1, with 12 bases matching TRBD2. The CDR3 totals 16 residues. The V segment lost 7 bases and the J segment 1 base; nucleotides outside the gene matches: 8. CDR1 and CDR2 from the germline V gene are SQVTM and ANQGSEA. CDR3 nucleotides: TGCAGCGCCTCGACTAGCGGGGGTACGTCCTACAATGAGCAGTTCTTC. It is translated as CSASTSGGTSYNEQFF.

The chain carries TRBV13 and TRBJ2-1; tentatively, D is TRBD1 (6 bases). CDR1 and CDR2 from the germline V gene are PRHDT and FYEKMQ (reference sequence). The ends were cut back, 0 bases at V and 12 bases at J, with 15 bases in the middle. This CDR3 region has 14 residues. For the CDR3, the DNA is TGTGCCAGCAGCTTAGGCCGTGGGGGCTTGGGGCAGTTCTTC. Protein product: CASSLGRGGLGQFF.

The V gene is TRBV19, the J gene TRBJ1-4, with D tentatively TRBD1 (5 bases). Between the trimmed V and J ends, which lost 3 bases and 15 bases, there was a span of 14 bases. Germline V gives CDR1 LNHDA, CDR2 SQIVND (reference sequence). The length of the CDR3 is 12 residues. The CDR3 region is CASSIGAAYLFF. The CDR3 bases are TGTGCCAGTAGTATTGGGGCGGCATATTTGTTTTTT. The entire variable domain, with the rest obtained from reference TRBV19 and TRBJ1-4, is as follows: DGGITQSPKYLFRKEGQNVTLSCEQNLNHDAMYWYRQDPGQGLRLIYYSQIVNDFQKGDIAEGYSVSREKKESFPLTVTSAQKNPTAFYLCASSIGAAYLFFGSGTQLSVL.

Written as DNA, the CDR3 is TGTGCCAGCAGTGACCAAGTCTTTGGGGTAGAAGCTAACTATGGCTACACCTTC. Amino acid sequence: CASSDQVFGVEANYGYTF. This chain connects TRBV2 to TRBJ1-2; D gene ambiguous. Per germline, CDR1 SNHLY and CDR2 FYNNEI. The CDR3 is 18 amino acids. V dropped 3 bases and J dropped 0 bases, with 20 bases sitting between them.

This clone came up once. V is TRBV19 and J is TRBJ2-7; 7 bases fit TRBD1. Germline V gives CDR1 LNHDA, CDR2 SQIVND (reference sequence). V was pared by 1 base and J by 1 base, with 1 base of the junction left unmatched. The CDR3 covers 14 residues. CDR3 sequence reads: CASSIGDRSYEQYF. CDR3 sequence (DNA): TGTGCCAGTAGTATAGGGGACAGATCCTACGAGCAGTACTTC.

The gene calls are TRBV6-5 and TRBJ1-2; the D gene is possibly TRBD1 (5 bases). The CDR3 runs to 15 residues. CDR1 is MNHEY, CDR2 SVGAGI, per germline. V was pared by 7 bases and J by 10 bases, with 25 bases between. The CDR3 sequence: CASIGAHSRGVPYTF. In DNA form, the CDR3 reads TGTGCCAGCATTGGGGCCCACAGCCGAGGGGTTCCCTACACCTTC.

This chain connects TRBV19 to TRBJ2-5, with a weak D call TRBD1 (5 bases). The CDR3 has 13 residues. The germline CDR1 and CDR2 sequences are LNHDA and SQIVND (reference sequence). Trimming removed 3 bases from V and 4 bases from J, with 9 bases in between. The CDR3 coding sequence is TGTGCCAGTAGTATTGGGCAGGGAGAGACCCAGTACTTC. Amino acids: CASSIGQGETQYF.

The J gene is TRBJ2-1, the V gene TRBV6-5; TRBD2 might be the D (6 bases). In germline, CDR1 is MNHEY, CDR2 SVGAGI. Trimming cost V 5 bases and J 6 bases, with 8 bases left between them. The CDR3 extends over 12 amino acids. The CDR3 region has the DNA TGTGCCAGCAGTCTACTAGCCAATGAGCAGTTCTTC. Protein: CASSLLANEQFF.

The chain employs TRBV30 and TRBJ1-1; D not resolved. Germline-derived CDR1 and CDR2 are GTSNPN and SVGIG (reference sequence). V gave up 1 base and J gave up 4 bases, with 10 bases separating them. The length of the CDR3 is 13 residues. The CDR3 reads CAWSAGIITEAFF. For the CDR3, the DNA is TGTGCCTGGAGTGCAGGAATAATCACTGAAGCTTTCTTT.

The genes are TRBV4-2 and TRBJ1-1; D remains unclear. Germline CDR1 and CDR2: LGHNA and YNFKEQ. V lost 0 bases to trimming and J lost 1 base, with 6 bases between them. This CDR3 spans 14 amino acids. The CDR3 nucleotides are TGTGCCAGCAGCCAAGATTGGGCGAACACTGAAGCTTTCTTT. This sequence encodes CASSQDWANTEAFF.

CDR3 sequence (DNA): TGTGCCAGCAGTTTAAGGGGCCCCACTGAAGCTTTCTTT. This codes for CASSLRGPTEAFF. V usage is TRBV12-3 or TRBV12-4 and J usage is TRBJ1-1, with D tentatively TRBD1 (5 bases). This CDR3 has 13 amino acids. With 2 bases removed from V and 4 bases from J, the gap between germline ends came to 8 bases.

The chain is built from TRBV10-3 and TRBJ2-7; no firm D call. The CDR3 is 15 residues long. V dropped 0 bases and J dropped 0 bases, with 9 bases sitting between them. Germline CDR1 is ENHRY and CDR2 is SYGVKD. The CDR3 DNA follows: TGTGCCATCAGTGAGTCGAGTGAGTTCTCCTACGAGCAGTACTTC. Its protein product is CAISESSEFSYEQYF.

The chain combines TRBV29-1 with TRBJ2-1, with 10 positions matching TRBD2. V lost 4 bases to trimming and J lost 2 bases; unmatched junction nucleotides: 5. Germline CDR1 reads SQVTM; CDR2 reads ANQGSEA. The CDR3 contains 15 residues. The CDR3, as DNA: TGCAGCGTTGCGGCTAGCGGGGGCCCCTACAATGAGCAGTTCTTC. This sequence encodes CSVAASGGPYNEQFF.

The V gene is TRBV30, the J gene TRBJ2-7; 8 positions agree with TRBD2. CDR3 length: 14 residues. The J segment lost 7 bases and the V segment lost 0 bases, leaving 8 bases of the junction unmatched. Germline CDR1 is GTSNPN and CDR2 is SVGIG (reference sequence). The CDR3 DNA reads as TGTGCCTGGAGTGTCGAGCGGGGGATACGAGAGCAGTACTTC. It translates to CAWSVERGIREQYF. Based on the CDR3 plus reference TRBV30 and TRBJ2-7, the full variable domain is SQTIHQWPATLVQPVGSPLSLECTVEGTSNPNLYWYRQAAGRGLQLLFYSVGIGQISSEVPQNLSASRPQDRQFILSSKKLLLSDSGFYLCAWSVERGIREQYFGPGTRLTVT.

This clone was recorded a few times. This sequence joins TRBV7-2 and TRBJ2-2; 8 bases match TRBD1. Looked up from germline, CDR1 is SGHTA and CDR2 is FQGNSA. After removal of 5 bases from V and 7 bases from J, the junction contained 9 bases not matched to a gene. This CDR3 region has 15 residues. The CDR3 coding sequence is TGTGCCAGCAGCCTGATCGGACAGGGAGGCGGGGAGCTGTTTTTT. The encoded protein is CASSLIGQGGGELFF.

The genes are TRBV15 and TRBJ2-3, with D tentatively TRBD2 (6 bases). Trimming removed 5 bases at V and 0 bases at J, with 18 bases between. The V gene's germline CDR1 is LNHNV and CDR2 YYDKDF (reference sequence). This CDR3 has 17 residues. CDR3 coding DNA: TGTGCCACCAGCGAAACAAATAGCGGTATAAGCACAGATACGCAGTATTTT. It yields the protein CATSETNSGISTDTQYF.

The chain recombines TRBV5-1 with TRBJ2-3; 8 bases map to TRBD2. Germline V gene lookup returns CDR1 SGHRS and CDR2 YFSETQ. V was pared by 1 base and J by 5 bases, with 6 bases of the junction left unmatched. This CDR3 has 15 amino acids. The CDR3 loop is CASSLNGGAGDTQYF. CDR3 sequence (DNA): TGCGCCAGCAGCTTGAACGGGGGGGCCGGAGATACGCAGTATTTT.

J is TRBJ2-3 and V is TRBV5-1; D ambiguous. CDR3 size: 12 residues. Trimming removed 0 bases from V and 8 bases from J, with 7 bases in between. The germline V gene has CDR1 SGHRS and CDR2 YFSETQ. This CDR3 reads CASSLAPGTQYF. DNA for the CDR3: TGCGCCAGCAGCTTGGCTCCGGGTACGCAGTATTTT.

This clone turned up a few times. The V and J genes are TRBV19 and TRBJ1-5, with 8 positions matching TRBD1. The CDR3 covers 15 residues. The J segment lost 6 bases and the V segment lost 3 bases, leaving 7 bases of the junction unmatched. Germline-derived CDR1 and CDR2 are LNHDA and SQIVND (reference sequence). CDR3: CASSMVQGAIQPQHF. DNA for the CDR3: TGTGCCAGTAGTATGGTGCAGGGGGCGATTCAGCCCCAGCATTTT.